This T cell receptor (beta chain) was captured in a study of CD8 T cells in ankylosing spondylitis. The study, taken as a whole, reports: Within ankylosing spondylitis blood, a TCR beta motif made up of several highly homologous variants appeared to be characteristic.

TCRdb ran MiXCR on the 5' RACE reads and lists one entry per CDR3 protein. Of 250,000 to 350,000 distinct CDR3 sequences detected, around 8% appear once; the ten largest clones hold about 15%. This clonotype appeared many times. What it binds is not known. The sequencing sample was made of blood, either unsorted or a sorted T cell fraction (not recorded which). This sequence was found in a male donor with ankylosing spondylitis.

The CDR3 coding sequence is TGCAGTGCTAGGGGGGGACAGGGTATCTATGGCTACACCTTC. It is translated as CSARGGQGIYGYTF. V and J are TRBV20-1 and TRBJ1-2; 9 bases map to TRBD1. Unmatched junction bases numbered 6, after V lost 3 bases and J lost 4 bases. The CDR3 is 14 amino acids. The germline gives CDR1 DFQATT, CDR2 SNEGSKA (reference sequence).